This T cell receptor beta chain was retrieved from a study of T cell changes during pregnancy in multiple sclerosis. V lost 7 bases and J lost 0, with 10 bases in between. Germline loops: CDR1 SNHLY, CDR2 FYNNEI. CDR3 length equals 14 residues. Assay used: immunoSEQ multiplex PCR; TCRdb lists only in-frame clones, some missing. The table records more than 40,000 clones, roughly 90% of them present only once. The clonotype was recovered from a female donor in good health, enrolled as a control in a pregnancy study. The sequences come from peripheral blood, collected in the first trimester of pregnancy. The genes are TRBV2 and TRBJ1-3; maybe TRBD1 (5 bases). The CDR3 nucleotides read TGTGCCAGCACCCGACAGTCCTCTGGAAACACCATATATTTT. Protein product: CASTRQSSGNTIYF.